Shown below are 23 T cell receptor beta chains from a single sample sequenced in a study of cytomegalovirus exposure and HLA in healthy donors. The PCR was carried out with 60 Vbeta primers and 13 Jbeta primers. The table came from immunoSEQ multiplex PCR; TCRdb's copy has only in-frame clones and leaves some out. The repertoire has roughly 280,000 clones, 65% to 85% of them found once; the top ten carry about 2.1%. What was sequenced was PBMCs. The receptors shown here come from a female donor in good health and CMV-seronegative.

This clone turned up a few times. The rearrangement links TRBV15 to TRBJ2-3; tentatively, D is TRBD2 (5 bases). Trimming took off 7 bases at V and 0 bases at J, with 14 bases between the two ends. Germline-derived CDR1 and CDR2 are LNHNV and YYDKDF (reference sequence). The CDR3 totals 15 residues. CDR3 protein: CATTALTGSTDTQYF. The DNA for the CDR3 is TGTGCCACCACGGCCCTCACGGGGAGCACAGATACGCAGTATTTT.

CDR3 bases: TGCGCCAGCAGTGAGTCTTCAGGGGGCACCACAGATACGCAGTATTTT. Protein: CASSESSGGTTDTQYF. The V call is TRBV10-1, the J call TRBJ2-3, with 8 bases matching TRBD1. The CDR3 runs to 16 residues. CDR1 and CDR2 (germline): WNHNN, SYGVQD (reference sequence). The trim removed 0 bases at V and 2 bases at J, leaving 4 bases unmatched.

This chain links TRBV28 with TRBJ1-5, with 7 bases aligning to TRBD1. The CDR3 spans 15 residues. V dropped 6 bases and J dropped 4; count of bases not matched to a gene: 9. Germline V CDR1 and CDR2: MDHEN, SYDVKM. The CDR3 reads CASSQIPGGNQPQHF. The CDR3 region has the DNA TGTGCCAGCAGCCAGATACCAGGGGGAAATCAGCCCCAGCATTTT.

CDR3 residues: CASSLDRGTGRLARNEQFF. The CDR3 nucleotides are TGTGCCAGCAGCTTAGATCGCGGTACGGGGAGGCTGGCTAGGAATGAGCAGTTCTTC. The rearrangement joins TRBV11-3 to TRBJ2-1; D is perhaps TRBD2 (6 bases). The V gene's germline CDR1 is SGHNT and CDR2 YENEEA. Trimming shortened V by 0 bases and J by 7 bases, and 25 bases separated the two germline ends. This CDR3 spans 19 amino acids.

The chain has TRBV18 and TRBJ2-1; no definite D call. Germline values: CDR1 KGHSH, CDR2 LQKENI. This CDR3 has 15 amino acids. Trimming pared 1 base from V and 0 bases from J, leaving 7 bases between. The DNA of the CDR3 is TGTGCCAGCTCACCACGGTCTACCTCCTACAATGAGCAGTTCTTC. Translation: CASSPRSTSYNEQFF.

Here the CDR3 reads CASSTGTDLYGYTF. DNA for the CDR3: TGTGCCAGCTCAACCGGGACAGATCTCTATGGCTACACCTTC. The rearrangement links TRBV18 to TRBJ1-2; 7 bases are a match to TRBD1. The CDR3 is 14 amino acids. The germline V gene encodes CDR1 KGHSH and CDR2 LQKENI. V was clipped by 5 bases and J by 4 bases; unmatched bases: 7.

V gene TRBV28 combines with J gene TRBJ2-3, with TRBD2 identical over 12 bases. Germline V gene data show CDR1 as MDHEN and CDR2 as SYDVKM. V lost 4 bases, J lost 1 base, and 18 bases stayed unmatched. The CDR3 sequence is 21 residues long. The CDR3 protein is CASSSPPLLAGGGGGTDTQYF. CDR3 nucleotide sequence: TGTGCCAGCAGTTCCCCGCCGTTACTAGCGGGAGGAGGCGGGGGCACAGATACGCAGTATTTT.

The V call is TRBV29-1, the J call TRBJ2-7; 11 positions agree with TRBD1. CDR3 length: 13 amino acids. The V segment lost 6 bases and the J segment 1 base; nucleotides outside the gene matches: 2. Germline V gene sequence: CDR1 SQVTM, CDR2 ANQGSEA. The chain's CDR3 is CSVGTGGSYEQYF. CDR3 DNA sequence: TGCAGCGTCGGGACAGGGGGATCCTACGAGCAGTACTTC.

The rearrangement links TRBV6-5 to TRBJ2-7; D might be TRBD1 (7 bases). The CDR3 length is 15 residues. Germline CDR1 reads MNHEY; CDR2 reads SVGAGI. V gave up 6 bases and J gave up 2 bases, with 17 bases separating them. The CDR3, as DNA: TGTGCCAGCAGCACGGAGGGGGCTGCGGCCTACGAGCAGTACTTC. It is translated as CASSTEGAAAYEQYF.

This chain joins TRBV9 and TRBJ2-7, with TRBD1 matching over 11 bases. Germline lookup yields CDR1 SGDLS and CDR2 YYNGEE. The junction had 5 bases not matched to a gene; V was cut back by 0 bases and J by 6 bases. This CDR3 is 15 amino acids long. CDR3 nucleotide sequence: TGTGCCAGCAGCGTAGCTTGGGGACAGGGGGGCGAGCAGTACTTC. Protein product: CASSVAWGQGGEQYF.

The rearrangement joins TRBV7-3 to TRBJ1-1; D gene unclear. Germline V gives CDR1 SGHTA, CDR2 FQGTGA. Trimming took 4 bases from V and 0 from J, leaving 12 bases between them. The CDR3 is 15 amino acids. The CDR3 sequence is CASSSSFRVNTEAFF. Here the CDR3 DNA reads TGTGCCAGCAGCTCCTCCTTTAGAGTGAACACTGAAGCTTTCTTT.

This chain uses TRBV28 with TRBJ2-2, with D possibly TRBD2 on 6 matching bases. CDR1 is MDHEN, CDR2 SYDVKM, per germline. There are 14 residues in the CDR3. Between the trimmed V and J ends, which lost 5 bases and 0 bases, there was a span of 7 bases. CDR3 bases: TGTGCCAGCAGTGCGGGAACGAACACCGGGGAGCTGTTTTTT. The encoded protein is CASSAGTNTGELFF.

CDR3 protein: CASSPTSGSRQETQYF. The CDR3, as DNA: TGTGCCAGCAGCCCGACGAGCGGGAGCCGCCAAGAGACCCAGTACTTC. The chain recombines TRBV5-4 with TRBJ2-5, with 8 bases that match TRBD2. Germline CDR1 is SGHNT and CDR2 is YYREEE (reference sequence). The V gene end was trimmed by 4 bases and the J gene end by 1 base; junction bases not matched to a gene: 9. The CDR3 contains 16 residues.

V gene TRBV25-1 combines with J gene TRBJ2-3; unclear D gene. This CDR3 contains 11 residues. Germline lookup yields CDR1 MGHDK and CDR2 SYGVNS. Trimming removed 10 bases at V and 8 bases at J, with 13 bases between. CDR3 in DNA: TGTGCCACCTCAGGTGTAGTTACGCAGTATTTT. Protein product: CATSGVVTQYF.

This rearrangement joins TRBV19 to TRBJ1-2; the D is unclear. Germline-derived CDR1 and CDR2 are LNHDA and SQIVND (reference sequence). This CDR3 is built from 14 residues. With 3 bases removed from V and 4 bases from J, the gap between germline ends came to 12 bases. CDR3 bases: TGTGCCAGTAGTATCTCAGTAATTGTCTATGGCTACACCTTC. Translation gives CASSISVIVYGYTF.

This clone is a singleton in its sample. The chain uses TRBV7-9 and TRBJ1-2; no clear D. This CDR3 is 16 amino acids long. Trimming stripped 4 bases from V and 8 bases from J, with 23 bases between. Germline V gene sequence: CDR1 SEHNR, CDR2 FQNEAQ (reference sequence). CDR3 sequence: CASSSGGWEGPTGYTF. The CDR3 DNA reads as TGTGCCAGCAGCTCCGGAGGTTGGGAAGGGCCTACGGGCTACACCTTC.

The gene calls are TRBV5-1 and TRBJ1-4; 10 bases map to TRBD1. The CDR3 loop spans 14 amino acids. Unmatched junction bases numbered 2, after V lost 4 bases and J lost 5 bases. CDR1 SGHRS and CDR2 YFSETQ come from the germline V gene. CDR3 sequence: CASSTGQGNEKLFF. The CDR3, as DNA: TGCGCCAGCAGCACGGGACAGGGGAATGAAAAACTGTTTTTT.

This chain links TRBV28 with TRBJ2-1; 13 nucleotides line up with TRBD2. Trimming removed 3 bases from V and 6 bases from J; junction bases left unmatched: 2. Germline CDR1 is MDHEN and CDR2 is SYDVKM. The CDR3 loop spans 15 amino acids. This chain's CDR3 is CASSFTSGRANEQFF. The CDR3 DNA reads TGTGCCAGCAGTTTTACTAGCGGGAGGGCCAATGAGCAGTTCTTC.

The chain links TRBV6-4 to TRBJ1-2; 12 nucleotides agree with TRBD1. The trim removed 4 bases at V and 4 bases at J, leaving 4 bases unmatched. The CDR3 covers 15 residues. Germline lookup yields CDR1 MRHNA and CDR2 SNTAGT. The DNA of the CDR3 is TGTGCCAGCAGTGGAGGGACAGGGGGCCTCTATGGCTACACCTTC. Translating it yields CASSGGTGGLYGYTF.

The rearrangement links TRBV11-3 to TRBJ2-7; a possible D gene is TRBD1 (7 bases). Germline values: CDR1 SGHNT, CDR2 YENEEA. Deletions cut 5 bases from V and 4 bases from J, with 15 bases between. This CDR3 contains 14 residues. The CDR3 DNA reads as TGTGCCAGCAGCACGGCAGGGGGGCTTTACGAGCAGTACTTC. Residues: CASSTAGGLYEQYF.

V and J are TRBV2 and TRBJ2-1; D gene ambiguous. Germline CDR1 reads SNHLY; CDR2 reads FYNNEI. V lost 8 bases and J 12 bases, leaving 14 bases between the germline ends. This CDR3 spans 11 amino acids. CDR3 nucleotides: TGTGCCAGCGCCGGCCCACGGAGGCAGTTCTTC. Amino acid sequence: CASAGPRRQFF.

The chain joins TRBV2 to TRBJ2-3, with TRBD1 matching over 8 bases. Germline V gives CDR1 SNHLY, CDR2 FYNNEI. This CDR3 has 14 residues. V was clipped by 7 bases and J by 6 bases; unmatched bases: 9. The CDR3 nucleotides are TGTGCCAGCACCTTGGACAGGGCATTCGATACGCAGTATTTT. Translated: CASTLDRAFDTQYF.

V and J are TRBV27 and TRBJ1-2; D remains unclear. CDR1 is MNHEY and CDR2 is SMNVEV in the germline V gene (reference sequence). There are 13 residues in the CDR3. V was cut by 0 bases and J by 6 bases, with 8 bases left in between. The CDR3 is CASSLSSGDGYTF. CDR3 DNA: TGTGCCAGCAGTTTATCATCCGGGGATGGCTACACCTTC.